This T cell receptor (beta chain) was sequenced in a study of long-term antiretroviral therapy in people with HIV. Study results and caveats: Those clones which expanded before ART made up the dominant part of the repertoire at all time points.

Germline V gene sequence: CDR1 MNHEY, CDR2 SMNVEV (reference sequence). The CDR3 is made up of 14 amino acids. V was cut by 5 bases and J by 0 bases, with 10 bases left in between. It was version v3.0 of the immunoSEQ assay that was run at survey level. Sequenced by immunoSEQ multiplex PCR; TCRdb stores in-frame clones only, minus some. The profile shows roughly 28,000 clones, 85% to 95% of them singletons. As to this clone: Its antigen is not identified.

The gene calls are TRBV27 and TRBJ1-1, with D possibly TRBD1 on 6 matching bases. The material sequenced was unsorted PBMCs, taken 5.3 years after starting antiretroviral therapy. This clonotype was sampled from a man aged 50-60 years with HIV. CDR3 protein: CASSRGDLNTEAFF. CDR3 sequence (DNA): TGTGCCAGCAGTAGGGGGGATTTGAACACTGAAGCTTTCTTT.